The 17 T cell receptor beta chains below all came from one sample that was sequenced in a study of CD8 T cells in ankylosing spondylitis. TCRdb reanalysed the 5' RACE reads using MiXCR and keeps one entry per CDR3 protein. Of 200,000 to 250,000 distinct CDR3 sequences in the sample, about 10% are singletons; the top ten hold 2.6%. The sample consisted of blood, either unsorted or a sorted T cell fraction (not recorded which). Source of these receptors: a male donor with ankylosing spondylitis or in good health (not recorded which).

This clonotype was picked up many times. The DNA for the CDR3 is TGTGCCAGCAGCTTGGGAGCGGTGGAAGCTTTCTTT. As protein: CASSLGAVEAFF. The V call is TRBV5-6, the J call TRBJ1-1, with unresolved D. Germline CDR1 SGHDT, CDR2 YYEEEE. Trimming pared 0 bases from V and 8 bases from J, leaving 8 bases between. The CDR3 is 12 amino acids.

This clonotype was counted many times. This chain uses TRBV6-1 with TRBJ2-3; maybe TRBD2 (5 bases). This CDR3 region has 13 residues. Germline V CDR1 and CDR2: MNHNS, SASEGT. The V and J ends lost 5 bases and 4 bases respectively, with 10 bases between them. This chain's CDR3 is CASSPGLSDTQYF. The DNA of the CDR3 is TGTGCCAGCAGTCCCGGACTGTCAGATACGCAGTATTTT.

This clonotype was recorded at least ten times. This sequence joins TRBV6-4 and TRBJ2-2; TRBD2 aligns across 12 bases. Germline trimming cut 6 bases from V and 5 bases from J; bases unmatched to any gene: 19. CDR3 length equals 20 residues. Germline loops: CDR1 MRHNA, CDR2 SNTAGT. In nucleotides, the CDR3 is TGTGCCAGCAGCACTAAATCTACCGGGGGGCTAGCGGGAGGGACCGGGGAGCTGTTTTTT. Amino acids: CASSTKSTGGLAGGTGELFF.

The rearrangement joins TRBV6-5 to TRBJ2-2, with D unclear. The V and J ends lost 4 bases and 3 bases respectively, with 18 bases between them. The germline CDR1 and CDR2 sequences are MNHEY and SVGAGI. The CDR3 contains 17 residues. The CDR3 DNA is TGTGCCAGCAGTTCCCCCCGCGTGCGCTATGACACCGGGGAGCTGTTTTTT. This translates into CASSSPRVRYDTGELFF.

This clonotype appeared many times. The chain carries TRBV12-3 or TRBV12-4 and TRBJ2-4; possible D gene TRBD1, 6 bases. The CDR3 consists of 15 residues. V lost 1 base to trimming and J lost 2 bases, with 9 bases between them. Written as DNA, the CDR3 is TGTGCCAGCAGTTTAGTTCAGGGGACCAAAAACATTCAGTACTTC. Translation gives CASSLVQGTKNIQYF.

This clonotype appeared many times. The V gene is TRBV6-2 or TRBV6-3, the J gene TRBJ2-1; 11 nucleotides line up with TRBD2. CDR1 and CDR2 from the germline V gene are MNHEY and SVGEGT. CDR3 size: 16 residues. V lost 4 bases, J lost 7 bases, and 9 bases stayed unmatched. The CDR3: CASSFSGRAGKNEQFF. In DNA form, the CDR3 reads TGTGCCAGCAGTTTTAGCGGGAGGGCCGGGAAAAATGAGCAGTTCTTC.

This clonotype was seen ten or more times. J is TRBJ1-1 and V is TRBV3-1; tentative D call: TRBD1 (6 bases). Trimming took off 0 bases at V and 5 bases at J, with 19 bases between the two ends. The CDR3 has 17 residues. Germline CDR1 and CDR2: LGHDT and YNNKEL (reference sequence). CDR3 sequence reads: CASSQDEGGGLRTEAFF. As DNA, the CDR3 is TGTGCCAGCAGCCAAGATGAGGGGGGAGGGCTGCGGACTGAAGCTTTCTTT. The full variable domain, completed using reference TRBV3-1 and TRBJ1-1, is DTAVSQTPKYLVTQMGNDKSIKCEQNLGHDTMYWYKQDSKKFLKIMFSYNNKELIINETVPNRFSPKSPDKAHLNLHINSLELGDSAVYFCASSQDEGGGLRTEAFFGQGTRLTVV.

This clonotype was observed at least ten times. The genes are TRBV20-1 and TRBJ2-1, with 12 nucleotides matching TRBD2. Germline trimming cut 6 bases from V and 5 bases from J; bases unmatched to any gene: 14. The CDR3 spans 17 residues. In germline, CDR1 is DFQATT, CDR2 SNEGSKA (reference sequence). As DNA, the CDR3 is TGCAGTGCCGCTAGCCTTTCTAGCGGGAGGGCTGACAATGAGCAGTTCTTC. It is translated as CSAASLSSGRADNEQFF.

This clonotype came up many times. This rearrangement joins TRBV10-3 to TRBJ1-6; 7 nucleotides line up with TRBD1. The germline V gene encodes CDR1 ENHRY and CDR2 SYGVKD. V shed 6 bases and J 6 bases; nucleotides not matched to a gene: 14. CDR3 size: 17 residues. As DNA, the CDR3 is TGTGCCATCAGCGACCAAGACAGGGCTAGCGGTAATTCACCCCTCCACTTT. Protein: CAISDQDRASGNSPLHF.

At least ten counts were recorded for this clonotype. The chain couples TRBV5-5 to TRBJ1-1; 8 bases are a match to TRBD1. With V trimmed by 0 bases and J by 5 bases, 9 bases remained unmatched. Germline values: CDR1 SGHKS, CDR2 YYEKEE (reference sequence). The CDR3 is 16 amino acids. In DNA, the CDR3 is TGTGCCAGCAGCTTGGTCCCGGGACAGGATTTTACTGAAGCTTTCTTT. This translates into CASSLVPGQDFTEAFF.

About this clonotype: A read error may explain this, as a much larger clone is one base away. The chain has TRBV7-9 and TRBJ2-5, with D unclear. This CDR3 is built from 12 residues. Per the germline V gene, CDR1 is SEHNR and CDR2 is FQNEAQ (reference sequence). The V end lost 4 bases, the J end lost 10 bases, and 13 bases lay between the germline ends. The CDR3 region is CASSSKGSHQYF. Written as DNA, the CDR3 is TGTGCCAGCAGCTCGAAAGGCTCGCACCAGTACTTC.

A single count supports this clonotype. The chain has TRBV7-9 and TRBJ2-1; no clear D gene. V was clipped by 7 bases and J by 8 bases, with 15 bases between them. The germline V gene encodes CDR1 SEHNR and CDR2 FQNEAQ (reference sequence). The CDR3 length is 13 residues. The CDR3 loop reads CASIPGRSDEQFF. The CDR3 coding sequence is TGTGCCAGCATCCCGGGCCGCAGCGATGAGCAGTTCTTC.

This chain links TRBV21-1 with TRBJ1-1. TRBV21-1 constitutes a pseudogene. The CDR3 is 18 residues long. The CDR3 loop reads CASSEGEAGGGGNTEAFF. CDR3 nucleotides: TGTGCCAGCAGCGAGGGAGAGGCCGGGGGGGGAGGAAACACTGAAGCTTTCTTT.

This clonotype was found a few times. The chain recombines TRBV7-9 with TRBJ1-6, with no clear D. Trimming stripped 5 bases from V and 7 bases from J, with 15 bases between. Germline V gene sequence: CDR1 SEHNR, CDR2 FQNEAQ (reference sequence). The CDR3 runs to 15 residues. The CDR3 DNA reads TGTGCCAGCAGCCCCACCCGAAACGGAAATTCACCCCTCCACTTT. Translation gives CASSPTRNGNSPLHF.

Many counts were recorded for this clonotype. This chain connects TRBV6-2 or TRBV6-3 to TRBJ2-3; TRBD2 matches 9 bases. CDR1 MNHEY and CDR2 SVGEGT come from the germline V gene. CDR3 length: 15 amino acids. V lost 6 bases to trimming and J lost 2 bases; unmatched junction nucleotides: 6. CDR3 residues: CASRPSGILTDTQYF. The CDR3 nucleotides read TGTGCCAGCAGGCCTAGCGGGATCCTCACAGATACGCAGTATTTT.

This clonotype occurred once. The chain carries TRBV20-1 and TRBJ2-7; no definite D call. The CDR3 length is 14 residues. In germline, CDR1 is DFQATT, CDR2 SNEGSKA (reference sequence). The ends were cut back, 0 bases at V and 0 bases at J, with 9 bases in the middle. DNA of the CDR3: TGCAGTGCTAGAGATTTAAAGGGCTCCTACGAGCAGTACTTC. This encodes CSARDLKGSYEQYF.

There are a few counts of this clonotype. V usage is TRBV11-2 and J usage is TRBJ2-5, with D unresolved. Germline CDR1 is SGHAT and CDR2 is FQNNGV. The CDR3 has 13 amino acids. V was pared by 3 bases and J by 1 base, with 6 bases between. In nucleotides, the CDR3 is TGTGCCAGCAGCTTTTCCTTCCAAGAGACCCAGTACTTC. This encodes CASSFSFQETQYF.